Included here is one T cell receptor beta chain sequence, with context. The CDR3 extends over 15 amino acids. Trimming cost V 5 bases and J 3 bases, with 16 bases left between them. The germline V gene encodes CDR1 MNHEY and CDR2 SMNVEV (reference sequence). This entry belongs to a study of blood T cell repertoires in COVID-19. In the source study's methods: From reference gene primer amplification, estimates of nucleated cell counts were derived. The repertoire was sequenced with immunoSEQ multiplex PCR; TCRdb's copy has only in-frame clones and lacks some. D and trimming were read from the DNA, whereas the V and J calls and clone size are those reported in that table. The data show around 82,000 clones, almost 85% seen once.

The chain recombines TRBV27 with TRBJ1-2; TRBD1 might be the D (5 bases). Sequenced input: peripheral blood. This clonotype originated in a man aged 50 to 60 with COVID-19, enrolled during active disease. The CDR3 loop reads CASSPDRGGYYGYTF. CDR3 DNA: TGTGCCAGCAGTCCAGACCGCGGGGGATACTATGGCTACACCTTC.